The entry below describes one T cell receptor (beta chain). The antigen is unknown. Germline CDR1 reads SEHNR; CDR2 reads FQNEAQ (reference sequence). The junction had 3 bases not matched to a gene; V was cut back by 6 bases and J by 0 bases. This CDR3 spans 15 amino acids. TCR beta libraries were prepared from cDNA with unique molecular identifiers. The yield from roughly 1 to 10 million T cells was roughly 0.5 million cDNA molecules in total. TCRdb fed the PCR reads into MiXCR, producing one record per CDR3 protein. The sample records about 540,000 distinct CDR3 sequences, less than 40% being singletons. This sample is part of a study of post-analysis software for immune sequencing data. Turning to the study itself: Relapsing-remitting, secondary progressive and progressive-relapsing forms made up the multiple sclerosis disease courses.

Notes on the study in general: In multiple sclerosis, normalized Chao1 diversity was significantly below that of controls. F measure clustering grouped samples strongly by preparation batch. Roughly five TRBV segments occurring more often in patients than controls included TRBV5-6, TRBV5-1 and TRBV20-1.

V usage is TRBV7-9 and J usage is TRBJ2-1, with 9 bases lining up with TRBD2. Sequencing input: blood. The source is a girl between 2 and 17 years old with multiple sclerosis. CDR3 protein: CASSQREDSYNEQFF. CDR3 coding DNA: TGTGCCAGCAGTCAGCGGGAGGACTCCTACAATGAGCAGTTCTTC.